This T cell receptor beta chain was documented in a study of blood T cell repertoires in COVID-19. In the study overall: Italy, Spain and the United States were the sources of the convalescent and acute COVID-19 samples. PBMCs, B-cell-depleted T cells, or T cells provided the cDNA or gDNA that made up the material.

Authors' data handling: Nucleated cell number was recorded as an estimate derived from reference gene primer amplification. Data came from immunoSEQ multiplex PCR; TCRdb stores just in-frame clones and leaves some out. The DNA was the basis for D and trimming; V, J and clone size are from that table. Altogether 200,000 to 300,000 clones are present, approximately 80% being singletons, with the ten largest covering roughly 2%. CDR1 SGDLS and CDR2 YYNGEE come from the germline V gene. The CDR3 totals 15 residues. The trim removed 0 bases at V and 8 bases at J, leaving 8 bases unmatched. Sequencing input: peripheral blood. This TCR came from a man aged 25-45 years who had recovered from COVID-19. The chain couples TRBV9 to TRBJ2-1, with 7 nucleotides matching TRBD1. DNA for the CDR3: TGTGCCAGCAGCGTAGCTGCCTTAGGGGGCCATGAGCAGTTCTTC. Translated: CASSVAALGGHEQFF.